Listed here are 30 T cell receptor beta chains from one sample, sequenced in a study of control samples from healthy donors and cancer patients. Only in-frame clones appear in the TCRdb table, and some are missing; sequencing was by immunoSEQ multiplex PCR. The data show some 130,000 clones, roughly 95% seen once. Sequenced material: blood. The source of these receptors is a man aged 25 to 40 in good health.

V is TRBV6-2 or TRBV6-3 and J is TRBJ1-2; tentative D call: TRBD1 (6 bases). V was trimmed by 4 bases and J by 4 bases, leaving 13 bases between them. Germline loops: CDR1 MNHEY, CDR2 SVGEGT. The CDR3 totals 14 residues. CDR3 loop: CASSSWTVSYGYTF. CDR3 bases: TGTGCCAGCAGTTCATGGACAGTCTCCTATGGCTACACCTTC.

V is TRBV4-3 and J is TRBJ1-5; a possible D gene is TRBD1 (6 bases). Per germline, CDR1 LGHNA and CDR2 YSLEER. The CDR3 consists of 14 residues. Trimming removed 4 bases from V and 5 bases from J, with 12 bases in between. The CDR3 nucleotides read TGCGCCAGCAGCCGAGAGGCAGGGGATCAGCCCCAGCATTTT. It encodes CASSREAGDQPQHF.

The gene calls are TRBV4-1 and TRBJ1-5, with unresolved D. The CDR3 consists of 17 residues. Trimming stripped 0 bases from V and 0 bases from J, with 12 bases between. Germline CDR1 is MGHRA and CDR2 is YSYEKL. CDR3 region: CASSQEIGSYSNQPQHF. The CDR3 nucleotides are TGCGCCAGCAGCCAAGAAATTGGCAGCTATAGCAATCAGCCCCAGCATTTT.

This CDR3 reads CSASEGSNQPQHF. The DNA for the CDR3 is TGCAGTGCTAGTGAGGGTAGCAATCAGCCCCAGCATTTT. This sequence joins TRBV20-1 and TRBJ1-5; unclear D gene. CDR1 is DFQATT, CDR2 SNEGSKA, per germline (reference sequence). This CDR3 comprises 13 residues. The V and J ends lost 3 bases and 0 bases respectively, with 6 bases between them.

The sample holds a few counts of this clone. The rearrangement links TRBV10-2 to TRBJ1-5; no clear D. Germline values: CDR1 WSHSY, CDR2 SAAADI. V lost 0 bases and J lost 4, with 7 bases in between. CDR3 size: 14 residues. The CDR3 spells CASSESGGNQPQHF. The DNA for the CDR3 is TGCGCCAGCAGTGAGTCTGGTGGTAATCAGCCCCAGCATTTT.

The chain employs TRBV19 and TRBJ2-7, with TRBD1 matching over 8 bases. This CDR3 contains 15 residues. CDR1 and CDR2 (germline): LNHDA, SQIVND (reference sequence). After removal of 3 bases from V and 2 bases from J, the junction contained 6 bases not matched to a gene. CDR3 loop: CASSMGQGATYEQYF. The CDR3 coding sequence is TGTGCCAGTAGTATGGGCCAGGGGGCAACCTACGAGCAGTACTTC.

The chain couples TRBV27 to TRBJ2-1; D is possibly TRBD1 (5 bases). This CDR3 contains 15 residues. Per germline, CDR1 MNHEY and CDR2 SMNVEV (reference sequence). Trimming removed 3 bases at V and 4 bases at J, with 13 bases between. CDR3 in DNA: TGTGCCAGCAGTTTGGGGCAGGGTTGGTACAATGAGCAGTTCTTC. Amino acids: CASSLGQGWYNEQFF.

The chain carries TRBV2 and TRBJ2-1, with TRBD2 identical over 10 bases. The CDR3 loop spans 14 amino acids. In germline, CDR1 is SNHLY, CDR2 FYNNEI. V was pared by 8 bases and J by 3 bases, with 4 bases of the junction left unmatched. The CDR3, as DNA: TGTGCCAGCCGAGCGGGGGGGCTCTACAATGAGCAGTTCTTC. Translation: CASRAGGLYNEQFF.

The chain has TRBV18 and TRBJ2-7, with D possibly matching TRBD2 (5 bases). Trimming stripped 2 bases from V and 6 bases from J, with 5 bases between. The CDR3 loop spans 11 amino acids. Germline CDR1 and CDR2: KGHSH and LQKENI. CDR3 amino acids: CASSPAGEQYF. The DNA for the CDR3 is TGTGCCAGCTCACCAGCGGGCGAGCAGTACTTC.

The rearrangement joins TRBV5-1 to TRBJ2-5; 11 nucleotides agree with TRBD2. The CDR3 spans 16 residues. Germline V gene data show CDR1 as SGHRS and CDR2 as YFSETQ. J was trimmed by 3 bases and V by 0 bases; bases with no gene match: 4. The CDR3 protein is CASSLGLAGRKETQYF. CDR3 DNA sequence: TGCGCCAGCAGCTTGGGACTAGCGGGGCGTAAAGAGACCCAGTACTTC. Combining the CDR3 with reference TRBV5-1 and TRBJ2-5 gives the whole variable domain KAGVTQTPRYLIKTRGQQVTLSCSPISGHRSVSWYQQTPGQGLQFLFEYFSETQRNKGNFPGRFSGRQFSNSRSEMNVSTLELGDSALYLCASSLGLAGRKETQYFGPGTRLLVL.

The chain is built from TRBV27 and TRBJ1-1; TRBD1 agrees at 10 bases. CDR1 is MNHEY and CDR2 is SMNVEV in the germline V gene (reference sequence). There are 14 residues in the CDR3. Unmatched junction bases numbered 7, after V lost 8 bases and J lost 4 bases. The CDR3 bases are TGTGCCAGCGGCGACAGGGGGCCGGGCACTGAAGCTTTCTTT. It codes for CASGDRGPGTEAFF.

The rearrangement links TRBV28 to TRBJ2-4; D is undetermined. The germline V gene has CDR1 MDHEN and CDR2 SYDVKM. V dropped 2 bases and J dropped 1 base, with 6 bases sitting between them. The CDR3 has 14 residues. Here the CDR3 reads CASSLRHAKNIQYF. Written as DNA, the CDR3 is TGTGCCAGCAGTTTACGACATGCCAAAAACATTCAGTACTTC. Full variable domain (remainder filled in from reference TRBV28 and TRBJ2-4): DVKVTQSSRYLVKRTGEKVFLECVQDMDHENMFWYRQDPGLGLRLIYFSYDVKMKEKGDIPEGYSVSREKKERFSLILESASTNQTSMYLCASSLRHAKNIQYFGAGTRLSVL.

This sequence joins TRBV28 and TRBJ2-5, with a possible D match to TRBD1 (6 bases). Trimming pared 3 bases from V and 2 bases from J, leaving 10 bases between. The CDR3 runs 14 residues. Per germline, CDR1 MDHEN and CDR2 SYDVKM. The CDR3 DNA reads TGTGCCAGCAGTTTTGAGGGGACACAAGAGACCCAGTACTTC. It translates to CASSFEGTQETQYF.

This rearrangement joins TRBV29-1 to TRBJ2-1; 9 bases are a match to TRBD1. From germline, CDR1 is SQVTM and CDR2 ANQGSEA. The ends lost 3 bases at V and 6 bases at J; junction bases unmatched: 15. The length of the CDR3 is 17 residues. The CDR3 protein is CSVESLGGQGGFNEQFF. The CDR3 DNA is TGCAGCGTTGAGAGTCTTGGGGGACAGGGAGGTTTCAATGAGCAGTTCTTC.

The chain joins TRBV6-5 to TRBJ2-5, with 9 bases aligning to TRBD1. The CDR3 has 15 amino acids. V trimming: 4 bases; J trimming: 7 bases; junction bases outside the gene matches: 10. Germline CDR1 and CDR2: MNHEY and SVGAGI. CDR3 nucleotide sequence: TGTGCCAGCAGTTCGACCGGGACAGGGAGGGGGACCCAGTACTTC. Protein: CASSSTGTGRGTQYF.

The V gene is TRBV28, the J gene TRBJ1-3; unclear D gene. CDR3 size: 15 residues. V was clipped by 5 bases and J by 0 bases, with 11 bases between them. CDR1 and CDR2 from the germline V gene are MDHEN and SYDVKM. The CDR3 loop reads CASSLHLGSGNTIYF. The CDR3 nucleotides are TGTGCCAGCAGTCTACATCTCGGCTCTGGAAACACCATATATTTT.

This chain uses TRBV12-3 or TRBV12-4 with TRBJ1-2, with TRBD1 identical over 9 bases. The junction had 6 bases not matched to a gene; V was cut back by 5 bases and J by 11 bases. This CDR3 region has 12 residues. The CDR3 loop is CASSTGQGLYTF. The CDR3 DNA is TGTGCCAGCAGTACAGGACAGGGGCTATACACCTTC.

The chain combines TRBV28 with TRBJ1-5; D gene unclear. The length of the CDR3 is 13 residues. Germline assignment: CDR1 MDHEN and CDR2 SYDVKM. The V and J ends lost 3 bases and 7 bases respectively, with 10 bases between them. The CDR3 nucleotides are TGTGCCAGCAGTTTGGGCCTCAGACAGCCCCAGCATTTT. This translates into CASSLGLRQPQHF.

This clone came up a few times. The junction departs from the called germline gene at one end, perhaps through a read error. The CDR3 region has the DNA TGTGCCAGCAGGGACTGGACAGGAGGCGTGATTAGCAATCAGCCCCAGCATTTT. Its translation is CASRDWTGGVISNQPQHF. The chain recombines TRBV6-4 with TRBJ1-5; 7 nucleotides align to TRBD1. The CDR3 is made up of 18 amino acids. Per germline, CDR1 MRHNA and CDR2 SNTAGT.

The V and J genes are TRBV4-1 and TRBJ1-1; D unclear. The CDR3 spans 15 residues. Trimming removed 0 bases from V and 7 bases from J, with 15 bases in between. CDR1 is MGHRA, CDR2 YSYEKL, per germline. The CDR3 nucleotides read TGCGCCAGCAGCCAAGATATCCGATCGCCTCTTGAAGCTTTCTTT. Its protein is CASSQDIRSPLEAFF.

V usage is TRBV7-9 and J usage is TRBJ2-7; 7 bases align to TRBD2. This CDR3 comprises 14 residues. In germline, CDR1 is SEHNR, CDR2 FQNEAQ (reference sequence). The V and J ends lost 4 bases and 6 bases, in that order; junction bases with no gene match: 9. This CDR3 is CASSSQSGVLEQYF. DNA of the CDR3: TGTGCCAGCAGCTCCCAAAGCGGGGTTCTCGAGCAGTACTTC.

The rearrangement links TRBV2 to TRBJ1-5, with no clear D. Germline values: CDR1 SNHLY, CDR2 FYNNEI. The V gene lost 7 bases and the J gene lost 4 bases, with 8 bases spanning the gap. The CDR3 sequence is 12 residues long. As DNA, the CDR3 is TGTGCCAGCACCGGGGAAAATCAGCCCCAGCATTTT. Its protein is CASTGENQPQHF. Full variable domain (outside the CDR3, taken from reference TRBV2 and TRBJ1-5): EPEVTQTPSHQVTQMGQEVILRCVPISNHLYFYWYRQILGQKVEFLVSFYNNEISEKSEIFDDQFSVERPDGSNFTLKIRSTKLEDSAMYFCASTGENQPQHFGDGTRLSIL.

The chain has TRBV4-1 and TRBJ1-6; D may be TRBD1 (5 bases). This CDR3 is built from 18 residues. Trimming left V 1 base short and J 4 bases short, with 17 bases between. Germline V gives CDR1 MGHRA, CDR2 YSYEKL. CDR3 DNA sequence: TGCGCCAGCAGCCAAGCCCCGGGGAGACAGTTGTATAATTCACCCCTCCACTTT. Amino acids: CASSQAPGRQLYNSPLHF.

The chain joins TRBV7-9 to TRBJ1-1; D remains unclear. This CDR3 has 13 amino acids. Germline CDR1 is SEHNR and CDR2 is FQNEAQ (reference sequence). Trimming cost V 5 bases and J 3 bases, with 10 bases left between them. The CDR3 DNA reads as TGTGCCAGCAGCCCCGACGGGGACACTGAAGCTTTCTTT. Translated, it gives CASSPDGDTEAFF. Full variable domain (rest looked up from reference TRBV7-9 and TRBJ1-1): DTGVSQNPRHKITKRGQNVTFRCDPISEHNRLYWYRQTLGQGPEFLTYFQNEAQLEKSRLLSDRFSAERPKGSFSTLEIQRTEQGDSAMYLCASSPDGDTEAFFGQGTRLTVV.

Concerning this clone: A read error may produce the germline difference seen at one junction end. The chain couples TRBV7-7 to TRBJ1-3, with D hard to call. Germline CDR1 reads SSHAT; CDR2 reads FNYEAQ (reference sequence). The CDR3 length is 13 residues. Written as DNA, the CDR3 is TGTGCTAGCAGCTTGAACTCTGGAAACACCATATATTTT. This sequence encodes CASSLNSGNTIYF.

V and J are TRBV5-6 and TRBJ1-5; the D is unclear. The CDR3 spans 12 residues. Germline loops: CDR1 SGHDT, CDR2 YYEEEE. Trimming cost V 3 bases and J 7 bases, with 8 bases left between them. CDR3 nucleotides: TGTGCCAGCAGCTCGCCAGGACAGCCCCAGCATTTT. Its translation: CASSSPGQPQHF. The entire variable domain, with the rest obtained from reference TRBV5-6 and TRBJ1-5, is as follows: DAGVTQSPTHLIKTRGQQVTLRCSPKSGHDTVSWYQQALGQGPQFIFQYYEEEERQRGNFPDRFSGHQFPNYSSELNVNALLLGDSALYLCASSSPGQPQHFGDGTRLSIL.

The V gene is TRBV20-1, the J gene TRBJ1-4; D is undetermined. Germline V gene lookup returns CDR1 DFQATT and CDR2 SNEGSKA (reference sequence). The CDR3 contains 11 residues. V was pared by 5 bases and J by 7 bases, with 8 bases between. The CDR3 sequence is CSAWTAEKLFF. CDR3 nucleotides: TGCAGTGCTTGGACGGCTGAAAAACTGTTTTTT.

The V gene is TRBV5-5, the J gene TRBJ2-1; TRBD2 matches 9 bases. Unmatched junction bases numbered 2, after V lost 0 bases and J lost 4 bases. This CDR3 spans 15 amino acids. Germline-derived CDR1 and CDR2 are SGHKS and YYEKEE (reference sequence). The chain's CDR3 is CASSLGGGAYNEQFF. The CDR3 bases are TGTGCCAGCAGCTTGGGCGGGGGGGCTTACAATGAGCAGTTCTTC.

This chain connects TRBV11-2 to TRBJ2-1; D ambiguous. This CDR3 contains 15 residues. Deletions cut 1 base from V and 0 bases from J, with 7 bases between. Germline V lookup: CDR1 SGHAT, CDR2 FQNNGV. The CDR3 reads CASSLGESSYNEQFF. Here the CDR3 DNA reads TGTGCCAGCAGCTTAGGAGAGAGCTCCTACAATGAGCAGTTCTTC.

The J gene is TRBJ1-4, the V gene TRBV11-2; no reliable D call. Germline-derived CDR1 and CDR2 are SGHAT and FQNNGV. The CDR3 runs to 11 residues. V was shortened by 4 bases and J by 10 bases, with 7 bases between the two germline ends. CDR3 DNA sequence: TGTGCCAGCAGCTCGGGCGCAAAACTGTTTTTT. Protein: CASSSGAKLFF.